The clone carrying this T cell receptor beta chain has a handful of counts. The ends lost 0 bases at V and 8 bases at J; junction bases unmatched: 4. This CDR3 has 15 amino acids. CDR1 is SGHRS and CDR2 is YFSETQ in the germline V gene. This was the immunoSEQ v3 assay. Profiling relied on immunoSEQ multiplex PCR, and the TCRdb table lists in-frame clones only, not all of them. The data contain tens of thousands of clones, 72% of them seen just once; the ten biggest clones take up about 7.4%. The sample originates from a study of TIL therapy for anti-PD-1-resistant metastatic lung cancer. The time point was: pre-treatment sample, taken before nivolumab and TIL therapy. Tumor tissue came from excised metastases, mostly pleural nodules or supraclavicular lymph nodes.

The sample was tumor tissue, taken at baseline. The TCR originated in a person between 25 and 79 years old with non-small cell lung cancer. The J gene is TRBJ1-6, the V gene TRBV5-1, with 8 bases matching TRBD1. The CDR3 DNA reads TGCGCCAGCAGCTTGGCTACAGGGGGAGATTCACCCCTCCACTTT. Protein product: CASSLATGGDSPLHF.